This T cell receptor beta chain is drawn from a study of T cell responses to AZD1222 COVID-19 vaccine. Details on this clone: Its antigen remains unidentified.

Clones were sequenced by immunoSEQ multiplex PCR, and TCRdb holds only the in-frame ones, with some missing. Of 100,000 to 150,000 clones listed, roughly 90% are singletons. The trim removed 5 bases at V and 3 bases at J, leaving 7 bases unmatched. Germline V lookup: CDR1 SQVTM, CDR2 ANQGSEA. There are 14 residues in the CDR3. Findings of the study overall: Once two AZD1222 doses were given, Spike-specific TCR breadth and depth went up. Donor demographics were predominantly white British with a female majority; clonal diversity may be underestimated.

The receptor comes from an adult who received the AZD1222 COVID-19 vaccine. The V call is TRBV29-1, the J call TRBJ2-7, with TRBD1 identical over 10 bases. Sample: peripheral blood, taken 28 days after the second AZD1222 dose. The CDR3 bases are TGCAGCGTTTTTCTGCGGACAGGGGGCTACGAGCAGTACTTC. This codes for CSVFLRTGGYEQYF.